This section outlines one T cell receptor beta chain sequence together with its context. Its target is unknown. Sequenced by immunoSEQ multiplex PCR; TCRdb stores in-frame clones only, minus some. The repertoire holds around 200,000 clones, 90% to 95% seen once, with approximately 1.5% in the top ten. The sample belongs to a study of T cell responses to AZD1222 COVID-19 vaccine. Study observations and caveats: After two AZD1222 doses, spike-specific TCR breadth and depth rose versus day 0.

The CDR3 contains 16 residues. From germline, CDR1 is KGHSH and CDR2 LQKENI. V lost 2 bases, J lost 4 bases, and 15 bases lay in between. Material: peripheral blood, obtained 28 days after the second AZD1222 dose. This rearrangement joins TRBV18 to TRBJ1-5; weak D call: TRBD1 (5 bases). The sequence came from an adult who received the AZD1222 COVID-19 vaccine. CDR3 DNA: TGTGCCAGCTCACCAGGTCGGCTAGGACATAATCAGCCCCAGCATTTT. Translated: CASSPGRLGHNQPQHF.